The 28 T cell receptor beta chains listed next were all sequenced from one sample in a study of blood T cell repertoires in COVID-19. Libraries were prepared by immunoSEQ multiplex PCR; TCRdb keeps only in-frame clonotypes and omits some of them. The sample yields about 250,000 clones, around 88% seen once. Sample: peripheral blood. The origin of the receptors is a young woman with COVID-19, enrolled during active disease.

The rearrangement joins TRBV30 to TRBJ2-1; D possibly corresponds to TRBD2 (5 bases). The CDR3 spans 13 residues. The V end was cut by 3 bases, the J end by 2 bases, with 8 bases between. Germline assignment: CDR1 GTSNPN and CDR2 SVGIG (reference sequence). The CDR3 nucleotides are TGTGCCTGGAGCCCGGGGACCTACAATGAGCAGTTCTTC. Amino acids: CAWSPGTYNEQFF.

The chain uses TRBV11-2 and TRBJ1-6; 7 bases line up with TRBD1. Germline V lookup: CDR1 SGHAT, CDR2 FQNNGV. This CDR3 is 14 amino acids long. Unmatched junction bases numbered 4, after V lost 5 bases and J lost 6 bases. The CDR3 DNA is TGTGCCAGCAGCACTCAGGGGGGTAATTCACCCCTCCACTTT. It encodes CASSTQGGNSPLHF.

The chain uses TRBV27 and TRBJ1-1, with D maybe TRBD1 (5 bases). The CDR3 runs 16 residues. Per germline, CDR1 MNHEY and CDR2 SMNVEV (reference sequence). Between the trimmed V and J ends, which lost 5 bases and 4 bases, there was a span of 20 bases. The CDR3 DNA reads as TGTGCCAGCAGTCTCTACCAGGCCCGGGGGGTCACTGAAGCTTTCTTT. This encodes CASSLYQARGVTEAFF.

The J gene is TRBJ2-5, the V gene TRBV11-3, with D possibly matching TRBD2 (6 bases). This CDR3 has 17 amino acids. The germline V and J ends were trimmed by 1 base and 4 bases, with 19 bases remaining between them. Per germline, CDR1 SGHNT and CDR2 YENEEA. CDR3 protein: CASSLGGTSGRRETQYF. As DNA, the CDR3 is TGTGCCAGCAGCTTAGGGGGGACTTCGGGGCGTAGAGAGACCCAGTACTTC.

This sequence joins TRBV29-1 and TRBJ2-3, with 10 nucleotides matching TRBD2. This CDR3 spans 15 amino acids. The trim removed 3 bases at V and 3 bases at J, leaving 6 bases unmatched. Per the germline V gene, CDR1 is SQVTM and CDR2 is ANQGSEA. The CDR3 nucleotides read TGCAGCGTTGACCAAGCGGGGGGGCGAACAGATACGCAGTATTTT. It translates to CSVDQAGGRTDTQYF.

The chain couples TRBV29-1 to TRBJ2-1; a weak D match, TRBD2 (6 bases). With 7 bases removed from V and 5 bases from J, the gap between germline ends came to 33 bases. The CDR3 sequence is 19 residues long. The germline V gene encodes CDR1 SQVTM and CDR2 ANQGSEA. CDR3 loop: CSAGGTREVFDSNHNEQFF. The CDR3 coding sequence is TGCAGCGCCGGCGGGACCCGGGAAGTATTCGACTCTAACCACAATGAGCAGTTCTTC.

The chain couples TRBV30 to TRBJ2-5; maybe TRBD1 (5 bases). The V gene lost 0 bases and the J gene lost 5 bases, with 16 bases spanning the gap. The CDR3 has 15 residues. From germline, CDR1 is GTSNPN and CDR2 SVGIG (reference sequence). CDR3 nucleotides: TGTGCCTGGAGTGTAGGTTACGGTGCAGGGGAGACCCAGTACTTC. Amino acid sequence: CAWSVGYGAGETQYF.

This sequence joins TRBV7-2 and TRBJ2-5, with 14 bases identical to TRBD2. The V gene end was trimmed by 3 bases and the J gene end by 5 bases; junction bases not matched to a gene: 2. The CDR3 runs 15 residues. CDR1 is SGHTA, CDR2 FQGNSA, per germline. The CDR3 bases are TGTGCCAGCAGCTTGGGACTAGCGGGAGATGAGACCCAGTACTTC. It yields the protein CASSLGLAGDETQYF.

This chain uses TRBV19 with TRBJ2-3; 8 bases are shared with TRBD1. V was pared by 6 bases and J by 4 bases, with 3 bases of the junction left unmatched. Germline loops: CDR1 LNHDA, CDR2 SQIVND (reference sequence). The CDR3 has 13 residues. The CDR3 DNA sequence: TGTGCCAGTAGCACACAGGGGGCAGATACGCAGTATTTT. The encoded protein is CASSTQGADTQYF. Together with reference TRBV19 and TRBJ2-3, the CDR3 gives the full variable domain: DGGITQSPKYLFRKEGQNVTLSCEQNLNHDAMYWYRQDPGQGLRLIYYSQIVNDFQKGDIAEGYSVSREKKESFPLTVTSAQKNPTAFYLCASSTQGADTQYFGPGTRLTVL.

This clone was detected once. This chain links TRBV10-3 with TRBJ2-7; TRBD1 matches 7 bases. Germline trimming cut 6 bases from V and 6 bases from J; bases unmatched to any gene: 17. Germline assignment: CDR1 ENHRY and CDR2 SYGVKD. The CDR3 sequence is 16 residues long. CDR3 protein: CAIRGDTGTEGVEQYF. CDR3 nucleotides: TGTGCCATCAGGGGGGATACCGGGACAGAAGGGGTCGAGCAGTACTTC.

This rearrangement joins TRBV29-1 to TRBJ2-1; 7 bases align to TRBD2. The V and J ends lost 3 bases and 0 bases, in that order; junction bases with no gene match: 2. The CDR3 runs 14 residues. Germline CDR1 is SQVTM and CDR2 is ANQGSEA. As DNA, the CDR3 is TGCAGCGTTGATGGCGGGAGCTCCTACAATGAGCAGTTCTTC. It translates to CSVDGGSSYNEQFF.

The gene calls are TRBV30 and TRBJ1-1; D remains ambiguous. This CDR3 is 15 amino acids long. Trimming removed 3 bases from V and 1 base from J, with 15 bases in between. The germline V gene has CDR1 GTSNPN and CDR2 SVGIG (reference sequence). Here the CDR3 reads CAWSLGRVENTEAFF. The CDR3 DNA follows: TGTGCCTGGAGCTTAGGGAGGGTTGAGAACACTGAAGCTTTCTTT.

J is TRBJ2-2 and V is TRBV9; 8 bases match TRBD2. Looked up from germline, CDR1 is SGDLS and CDR2 is YYNGEE. This CDR3 comprises 16 residues. With 1 base clipped from V and 5 bases from J, the junction kept 7 bases outside the gene matches. CDR3 in DNA: TGTGCCAGCAGCGTATTTAGCGGGACGGCGACCGGGGAGCTGTTTTTT. This gives the protein CASSVFSGTATGELFF.

The gene calls are TRBV9 and TRBJ2-7, with 7 bases identical to TRBD1. CDR3 length: 15 amino acids. Germline V lookup: CDR1 SGDLS, CDR2 YYNGEE. Trimming removed 3 bases from V and 3 bases from J; junction bases left unmatched: 9. The DNA of the CDR3 is TGTGCCAGCAGCGGACGACAGGGTCTCATCTACGAGCAGTACGTC. It is translated as CASSGRQGLIYEQYV.

The chain uses TRBV29-1 and TRBJ1-2, with D possibly being TRBD1 (5 bases). V was shortened by 4 bases and J by 4 bases, with 13 bases between the two germline ends. Per germline, CDR1 SQVTM and CDR2 ANQGSEA. The CDR3 covers 13 residues. The CDR3 region is CSVAERQSYGYTF. In DNA, the CDR3 is TGCAGCGTTGCGGAACGACAGAGCTATGGCTACACCTTC.

The chain links TRBV7-8 to TRBJ1-2, with 9 bases lining up with TRBD1. This CDR3 comprises 17 residues. Germline values: CDR1 SGHVS, CDR2 FQNEAQ. V lost 5 bases and J lost 4; bases outside the gene matches: 14. The DNA for the CDR3 is TGTGCCAGCAGCCTTCTCCCGGACAGGGGAGACTTCTATGGCTACACCTTC. Translated, it gives CASSLLPDRGDFYGYTF.

In its sample, this clone was seen once. The chain couples TRBV3-1 (or the pseudogene TRBV3-2) to TRBJ1-1; 9 positions match TRBD1. Germline CDR1 LGHDT, CDR2 YNNKEL (reference sequence). This CDR3 spans 16 amino acids. Unmatched junction bases numbered 10, after V lost 5 bases and J lost 3 bases. The CDR3 region has the DNA TGTGCCAGCAGCTTTTCCGCGACAGGGGGGGACACTGAAGCTTTCTTT. It codes for CASSFSATGGDTEAFF.

This rearrangement joins TRBV18 to TRBJ2-1, with 12 bases lining up with TRBD1. CDR1 KGHSH and CDR2 LQKENI come from the germline V gene. Unmatched junction bases numbered 12, after V lost 4 bases and J lost 8 bases. The CDR3 contains 17 residues. The CDR3 sequence is CASSRGIGTGGTYEQFF. In DNA form, the CDR3 reads TGTGCCAGCTCACGGGGTATCGGGACAGGGGGCACCTATGAGCAGTTCTTC.

The V and J genes are TRBV7-9 and TRBJ2-1, with unresolved D. The CDR3 runs to 14 residues. The germline V gene has CDR1 SEHNR and CDR2 FQNEAQ (reference sequence). The V end lost 0 bases, the J end lost 3 bases, and 6 bases lay between the germline ends. The CDR3 DNA is TGTGCCAGCAGCTTAGCCGCCGGCTACAATGAGCAGTTCTTC. Translation: CASSLAAGYNEQFF.

Here the CDR3 DNA reads TGTGCCAGCAGGAGCGGGAGGGCCTCTGGGTTCTACGAGCAGTACTTC. Protein product: CASRSGRASGFYEQYF. The chain links TRBV2 to TRBJ2-7; the match to TRBD2 covers 10 bases. This CDR3 has 16 amino acids. The V segment lost 6 bases and the J segment 3 bases; nucleotides outside the gene matches: 11. Looked up from germline, CDR1 is SNHLY and CDR2 is FYNNEI.

This chain joins TRBV7-9 and TRBJ1-2; 7 bases match TRBD1. Germline CDR1 reads SEHNR; CDR2 reads FQNEAQ (reference sequence). The ends lost 5 bases at V and 3 bases at J; junction bases unmatched: 18. CDR3 length: 18 amino acids. CDR3 coding DNA: TGTGCCAGCAGCCAACACTCCACCCGGGACAGCTTCTACTATGGCTACACCTTC. Translating it yields CASSQHSTRDSFYYGYTF.

The CDR3 DNA reads TGTGCCAGCAGCCAGACAGGGGCACAGCCCCAGCATTTT. It encodes CASSQTGAQPQHF. This chain connects TRBV12-3 or TRBV12-4 to TRBJ1-5; 8 nucleotides line up with TRBD1. The V and J ends lost 6 bases and 7 bases, in that order; junction bases with no gene match: 5. This CDR3 comprises 13 residues.

This rearrangement joins TRBV15 to TRBJ2-2; tentatively, D is TRBD2 (6 bases). V lost 5 bases to trimming and J lost 7 bases, with 14 bases between them. Germline V gives CDR1 LNHNV, CDR2 YYDKDF (reference sequence). This CDR3 is built from 14 residues. The CDR3 nucleotides are TGTGCCACCAGCGGTTTGTGGGGGGTCGGGGAGCTGTTTTTT. Protein: CATSGLWGVGELFF. The full variable domain, completed using reference TRBV15 and TRBJ2-2, is DAMVIQNPRYQVTQFGKPVTLSCSQTLNHNVMYWYQQKSSQAPKLLFHYYDKDFNNEADTPDNFQSRRPNTSFCFLDIRSPGLGDTAMYLCATSGLWGVGELFFGEGSRLTVL.

This clone was detected only once. The chain employs TRBV4-3 and TRBJ1-2; tentative D call: TRBD1 (6 bases). This CDR3 is built from 15 residues. V lost 0 bases, J lost 4 bases, and 12 bases lay in between. Germline V gene data show CDR1 as LGHNA and CDR2 as YSLEER. This CDR3 is CASSQDPGDGYGYTF. For the CDR3, the DNA is TGCGCCAGCAGCCAAGATCCAGGGGACGGCTATGGCTACACCTTC.

This chain connects TRBV28 to TRBJ1-2, with 11 bases that match TRBD1. CDR3 size: 13 residues. Per germline, CDR1 MDHEN and CDR2 SYDVKM. The V and J ends lost 7 bases and 8 bases, in that order; junction bases with no gene match: 6. The CDR3 DNA sequence: TGTGCCAGCACCGGACAGGGGGCGGTAGGCTACACCTTC. Its translation: CASTGQGAVGYTF.

This clone was detected once. The chain is built from TRBV5-6 and TRBJ1-6, with TRBD1 matching over 7 bases. This CDR3 has 13 residues. Germline lookup yields CDR1 SGHDT and CDR2 YYEEEE. V was pared by 4 bases and J by 11 bases, with 6 bases of the junction left unmatched. The CDR3 DNA reads TGTGCCAGCAGCACCGACAGGGTTACACCCCTCCACTTT. Translating it yields CASSTDRVTPLHF. Full variable domain (remainder filled in from reference TRBV5-6 and TRBJ1-6): DAGVTQSPTHLIKTRGQQVTLRCSPKSGHDTVSWYQQALGQGPQFIFQYYEEEERQRGNFPDRFSGHQFPNYSSELNVNALLLGDSALYLCASSTDRVTPLHFGNGTRLTVT.

The rearrangement uses TRBV5-1 and TRBJ2-1; the match to TRBD2 covers 10 bases. Germline V gives CDR1 SGHRS, CDR2 YFSETQ. The CDR3 loop spans 15 amino acids. The V segment lost 0 bases and the J segment 8 bases; nucleotides outside the gene matches: 5. This CDR3 reads CASSLGGTSVYEQFF. In nucleotides, the CDR3 is TGCGCCAGCAGCTTGGGTGGGACTAGCGTCTATGAGCAGTTCTTC.

This clone was observed a handful of times. Within the sample, other DNA sequences also encode this same CDR3. This chain links TRBV5-1 with TRBJ1-4; weak D call: TRBD1 (5 bases). The CDR3 sequence is 14 residues long. The V and J ends lost 0 bases and 6 bases respectively, with 9 bases between them. CDR1 SGHRS and CDR2 YFSETQ come from the germline V gene. The CDR3 coding sequence is TGCGCCAGCAGCTTGGGGCAGGGCGATGAAAAACTGTTTTTT. This encodes CASSLGQGDEKLFF.